The 7 T cell receptor beta chains reported below all come from one sample, sequenced in a study of sequential checkpoint blockade in melanoma. The protocol was immunoSEQ multiplex PCR, while the TCRdb copy is restricted to in-frame clones and leaves out a portion. The data show roughly 20,000 clones, 83% seen once. Treatment specified: randomized to nivolumab then ipilimumab (arm A) or the reverse (arm B). The sample consisted of CD8+ T cells sorted from blood (inferred from file names), taken from a patient given nivolumab and ipilimumab in sequence. The receptors originated from a human donor with melanoma.

The chain links TRBV28 to TRBJ2-1; TRBD2 agrees at 10 bases. CDR1 is MDHEN, CDR2 SYDVKM, per germline. The CDR3 extends over 14 amino acids. V was clipped by 4 bases and J by 3 bases; unmatched bases: 0. CDR3 in DNA: TGTGCCAGCAGTTGGACTAGCGGCTACAATGAGCAGTTCTTC. As protein: CASSWTSGYNEQFF.

The chain combines TRBV11-2 with TRBJ2-7; D is perhaps TRBD1 (5 bases). The CDR3 is 14 residues long. V gave up 4 bases and J gave up 5 bases, with 15 bases separating them. CDR1 is SGHAT, CDR2 FQNNGV, per germline. This CDR3 is CASSSQARQDEQYF. The CDR3 DNA is TGTGCCAGCAGCTCACAGGCTAGGCAAGACGAGCAGTACTTC.

This clone was observed once. The chain employs TRBV10-2 and TRBJ2-2; TRBD1 aligns across 7 bases. The CDR3 consists of 15 residues. V dropped 2 bases and J dropped 4; count of bases not matched to a gene: 4. CDR1 is WSHSY and CDR2 is SAAADI in the germline V gene. The CDR3 spells CASSERGPVTGELFF. The CDR3 nucleotides are TGCGCCAGCAGTGAGAGGGGGCCGGTCACCGGGGAGCTGTTTTTT.

The V call is TRBV14, the J call TRBJ2-2; D is ambiguous. Per the germline V gene, CDR1 is SGHDN and CDR2 is FVKESK. This CDR3 region has 13 residues. The V gene lost 0 bases and the J gene lost 4 bases, with 3 bases spanning the gap. The CDR3 reads CASSQELTGELFF. The CDR3 nucleotides read TGTGCCAGCAGCCAAGAACTCACCGGGGAGCTGTTTTTT.

The rearrangement uses TRBV28 and TRBJ2-7, with 12 nucleotides matching TRBD2. Germline V CDR1 and CDR2: MDHEN, SYDVKM. V lost 9 bases, J lost 7 bases, and 13 bases stayed unmatched. The CDR3 totals 15 residues. The chain's CDR3 is CASTSGRTVSGEQYF. The CDR3 DNA reads as TGTGCCAGTACTAGCGGGAGGACCGTTTCGGGTGAGCAGTACTTC.

The rearrangement uses TRBV10-1 and TRBJ1-1, with D unclear. The germline gives CDR1 WNHNN, CDR2 SYGVQD (reference sequence). The CDR3 length is 8 residues. Trimming pared 10 bases from V and 11 bases from J, leaving 8 bases between. CDR3 DNA sequence: TGCGCCACCCTAGGTGCTTTCTTT. Translated, it gives CATLGAFF.

CDR3 DNA: TGTGCCAGCAGCACCCGGACTAGCGGGGCCTACAATGAGCAGTTCTTC. Translation: CASSTRTSGAYNEQFF. J is TRBJ2-1 and V is TRBV13; 12 bases are shared with TRBD2. This CDR3 is built from 16 residues. Germline-derived CDR1 and CDR2 are PRHDT and FYEKMQ (reference sequence). The trim removed 5 bases at V and 2 bases at J, leaving 4 bases unmatched.